This T cell receptor beta chain appears in the sequencing data of a study of cytomegalovirus exposure and HLA in healthy donors. It was with 60 Vbeta and 13 Jbeta primers that the PCR ran. Repertoires were generated with immunoSEQ multiplex PCR, while TCRdb's copy carries only in-frame clones and drops some. The sample includes fewer than 200,000 clones, less than 85% of them seen just once. As regards this clone: Antigen specificity is unknown.

The CDR3 length is 11 residues. Trimming stripped 4 bases from V and 3 bases from J, with 4 bases between. Germline loops: CDR1 SGHDT, CDR2 YYEEEE. Whole-study findings and limits: There were about 160 TCR beta chains listed as cytomegalovirus-associated. A later analysis linked a missense variant in DCLRE1C to the trimming of TCR beta V and J genes. A later analysis reportedly found that, within productive TCRs, an Asian-associated ancestry cluster had fewer N-insertions than the mean observed across the approximately 670 donors. A few CMV-associated chains proved CMV antigen-specific in vitro.

The chain couples TRBV5-6 to TRBJ2-5; D is unclear. The specimen was PBMCs. This clonotype was sampled from a male donor in good health and CMV-seronegative. The CDR3, as DNA: TGTGCCAGCAGCCTAAAAGAGACCCAGTACTTC. Its translation is CASSLKETQYF.